This TCR beta chain was identified during a study of T cell clones after liver transplantation. Regarding the study as a whole: Graft donor-reactive T cells may have migrated into the graft rather than being deleted. Small, mixed patient groups and varying post-transplant times limit these conclusions.

Method: immunoSEQ multiplex PCR; TCRdb's copy keeps in-frame clones and lacks some. This table has more than 9,000 clones, 70% to 80% appearing once. Turning to this clone: Its antigen is still unknown.

Sorting of unstimulated PBMCs yielded separate CD3+CD4+ and CD3+CD8+ fractions. The germline gives CDR1 MDHEN, CDR2 SYDVKM. V lost 5 bases to trimming and J lost 3 bases, with 22 bases between them. The CDR3 consists of 17 residues. Sequenced here: CD8+ T cells from blood, sampled at the 22-month timepoint. J is TRBJ1-1 and V is TRBV28, with D perhaps TRBD1 (5 bases). The sequence was collected from a human patient who received a liver transplant. A subset of T cells may come from the graft donor. The CDR3 DNA sequence: TGTGCCAGCAGTCCCCCTAATTTTTCCGGGGACGACACTGAAGCTTTCTTT. As protein: CASSPPNFSGDDTEAFF.